The clone carrying this T cell receptor beta chain was found many times. Its antigen is not identified. Each CDR3 protein is one row after TCRdb ran MiXCR on the reads. The repertoire consists of about 160,000 distinct CDR3 sequences, with about a fifth occurring once and the leading ten covering about 25%. V dropped 5 bases and J dropped 0 bases, with 13 bases sitting between them. The CDR3 loop spans 15 amino acids. The germline CDR1 and CDR2 sequences are SGHTA and FQGNSA. The data belong to a study of T cell repertoires in cytomegalovirus infection. Study-wide context: Alongside well-studied HLA-B-restricted CMV epitopes, recently identified HLA-C-restricted CMV epitopes were also used. Public TCR beta signatures provided an indication of both CMV infection and a matching HLA type. Study-level results: Using cumulative public TCR beta family frequency, the authors identified those who carried CMV together with the relevant HLA.

The clonotype was recovered from a human donor in good health (CMV status not recorded). Some clones in this sample may be carry-over from other donors' samples. This chain connects TRBV7-2 to TRBJ1-1; perhaps TRBD1 as D (6 bases). This sample comprised CD8+ T cells from cultured PBMCs, obtained from culture after CMV antigen stimulation. CDR3 DNA: TGTGCCAGCAGCCCCTTACAGGGTTTGAACACTGAAGCTTTCTTT. Residues: CASSPLQGLNTEAFF.